This T cell receptor beta chain was identified during a study of T cells after yellow fever vaccination. Study summary: SMART-Seq v4 Ultra Low Input prepared the low-cell-number fractions. Study results and caveats: Boosting was followed by the reappearance of most primary-vaccination clones (around 95% CD4, 70% to 90% CD8).

Germline lookup yields CDR1 MDHEN and CDR2 SYDVKM. V dropped 3 bases and J dropped 4 bases, with 10 bases sitting between them. This CDR3 has 13 residues. TCRdb reanalysed the 5' RACE reads using MiXCR and keeps one entry per CDR3 protein. The table lists roughly 500,000 distinct CDR3 sequences, approximately 21% of them singletons. This clonotype was observed a few times. The antigen is unknown. Sequenced here: PBMCs, sampled 15 days after the yellow fever booster vaccination. The V call is TRBV28, the J call TRBJ2-7; D might be TRBD1 (6 bases). This TCR derives from a man aged 25-45 years who received the YFV17D yellow fever vaccine. The CDR3 here is CASSFPGQYEQYF. CDR3 bases: TGTGCCAGCAGTTTTCCCGGACAGTACGAGCAGTACTTC.